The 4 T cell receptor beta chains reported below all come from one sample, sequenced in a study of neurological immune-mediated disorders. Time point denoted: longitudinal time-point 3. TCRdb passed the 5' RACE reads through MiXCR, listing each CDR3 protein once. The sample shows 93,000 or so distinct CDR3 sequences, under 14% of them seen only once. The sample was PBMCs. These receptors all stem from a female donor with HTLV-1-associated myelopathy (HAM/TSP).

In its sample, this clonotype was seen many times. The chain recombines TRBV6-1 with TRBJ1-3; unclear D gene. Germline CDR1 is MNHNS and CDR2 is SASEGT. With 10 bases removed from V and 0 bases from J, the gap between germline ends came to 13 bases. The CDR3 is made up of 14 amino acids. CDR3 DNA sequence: TGTGCCATAAAGGCGGTCTCCTCTGGAAACACCATATATTTT. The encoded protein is CAIKAVSSGNTIYF.

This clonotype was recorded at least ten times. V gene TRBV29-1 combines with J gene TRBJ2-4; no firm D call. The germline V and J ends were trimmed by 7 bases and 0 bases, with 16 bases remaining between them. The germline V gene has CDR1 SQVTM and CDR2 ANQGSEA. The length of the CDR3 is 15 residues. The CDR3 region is CSAQNGALAKNIQYF. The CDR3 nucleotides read TGCAGCGCCCAAAACGGTGCCTTAGCCAAAAACATTCAGTACTTC.

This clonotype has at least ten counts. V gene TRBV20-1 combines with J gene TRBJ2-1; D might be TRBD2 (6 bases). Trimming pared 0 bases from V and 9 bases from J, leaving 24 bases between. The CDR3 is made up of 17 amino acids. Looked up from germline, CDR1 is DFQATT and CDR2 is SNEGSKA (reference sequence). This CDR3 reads CSARDIIGGGEWGEQFF. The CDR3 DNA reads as TGCAGTGCTAGAGATATTATCGGTGGCGGGGAATGGGGTGAGCAGTTCTTC.

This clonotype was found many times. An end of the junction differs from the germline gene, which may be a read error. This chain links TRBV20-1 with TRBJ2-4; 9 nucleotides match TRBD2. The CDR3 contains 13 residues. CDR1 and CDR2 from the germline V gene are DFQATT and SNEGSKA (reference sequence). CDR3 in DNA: TGCAGTGCCAGAGAGCAAGCGGGGGGCGTTCAGTACTTC. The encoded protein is CSAREQAGGVQYF.